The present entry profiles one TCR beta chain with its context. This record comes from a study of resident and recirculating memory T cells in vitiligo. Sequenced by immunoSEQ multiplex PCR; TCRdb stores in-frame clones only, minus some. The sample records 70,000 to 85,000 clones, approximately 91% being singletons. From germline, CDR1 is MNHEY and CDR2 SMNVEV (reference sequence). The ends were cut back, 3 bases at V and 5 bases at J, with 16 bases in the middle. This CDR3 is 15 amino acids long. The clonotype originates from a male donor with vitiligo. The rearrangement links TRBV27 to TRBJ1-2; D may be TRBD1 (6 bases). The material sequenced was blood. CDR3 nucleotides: TGTGCCAGCAGTTTTACCCGGGACACAGAATATGGCTACACCTTC. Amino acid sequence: CASSFTRDTEYGYTF.